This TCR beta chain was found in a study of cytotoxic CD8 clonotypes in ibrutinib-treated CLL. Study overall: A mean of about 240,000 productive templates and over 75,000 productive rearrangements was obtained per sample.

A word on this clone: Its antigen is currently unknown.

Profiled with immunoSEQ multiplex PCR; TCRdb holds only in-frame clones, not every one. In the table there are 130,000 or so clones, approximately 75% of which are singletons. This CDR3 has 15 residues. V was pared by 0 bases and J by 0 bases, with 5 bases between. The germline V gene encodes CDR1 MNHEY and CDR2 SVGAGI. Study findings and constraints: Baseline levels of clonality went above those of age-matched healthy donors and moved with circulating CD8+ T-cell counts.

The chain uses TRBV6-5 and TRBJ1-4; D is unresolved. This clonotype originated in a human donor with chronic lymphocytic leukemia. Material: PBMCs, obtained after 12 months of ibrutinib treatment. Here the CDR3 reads CASSYSQTTNEKLFF. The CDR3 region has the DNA TGTGCCAGCAGTTACTCCCAGACAACTAATGAAAAACTGTTTTTT.